This T cell receptor beta chain was identified during a study of cytotoxic CD8 clonotypes in ibrutinib-treated CLL. Study observations and caveats: There were few public clonotypes, and on treatment they contracted or stayed stable.

In this sample, this clone turned up a few times. Its specificity is not known. The data were produced by immunoSEQ multiplex PCR, yet TCRdb's version contains in-frame clones alone and is incomplete. Among about 160,000 clones listed, under 85% were seen once. The ends were cut back, 7 bases at V and 5 bases at J, with 9 bases in the middle. The germline V gene encodes CDR1 MDHEN and CDR2 SYDVKM. The CDR3 extends over 12 amino acids. The clonotype was recovered from a human donor with chronic lymphocytic leukemia. The chain joins TRBV28 to TRBJ1-5; no definite D call. Here the sequenced sample was PBMCs, taken after 24 months of ibrutinib treatment. The DNA of the CDR3 is TGTGCCAGCACCATAATCGATCAGCCCCAGCATTTT. Translating gives CASTIIDQPQHF.